One sample yielded the 6 T cell receptor beta chains listed below, sequenced in a study of T-cell reconstitution after alpha-beta-depleted transplantation in children. Unique molecular identifiers were used in preparing the TCRbeta library. One entry per CDR3 protein, called by TCRdb with MiXCR from the PCR reads. The table lists 420,000 or so distinct CDR3 sequences, approximately 11% of them singletons. This specimen was PBMCs from the stem cell graft donor, taken from the stem cell graft. The receptors derive from a human donor who donated a stem cell graft to a child with acute myeloid leukemia.

The V and J genes are TRBV6-1 and TRBJ2-1, with D hard to call. Germline CDR1 and CDR2: MNHNS and SASEGT. This CDR3 spans 15 amino acids. Trimming removed 6 bases from V and 0 bases from J, with 12 bases in between. CDR3 region: CASRVDLSSYNEQFF. Here the CDR3 DNA reads TGTGCCAGCAGGGTCGACCTTAGCTCCTACAATGAGCAGTTCTTC.

In this sample, this clonotype turned up a few times. The chain is built from TRBV5-1 and TRBJ2-7, with D perhaps matching TRBD1 or TRBD2 (5 bases each). Deletions cut 5 bases from V and 1 base from J, with 16 bases between. Germline CDR1 and CDR2: SGHRS and YFSETQ. This CDR3 spans 15 amino acids. CDR3 in DNA: TGCGCCAGCAGTTGGAATCCGGGGCAGTCCTACGAGCAGTACTTC. Protein product: CASSWNPGQSYEQYF.

This clonotype was observed a handful of times. The chain employs TRBV20-1 and TRBJ2-5; tentatively, D is TRBD1 or TRBD2 (6 bases each). CDR3 length: 15 amino acids. Germline V gene lookup returns CDR1 DFQATT and CDR2 SNEGSKA (reference sequence). V lost 6 bases to trimming and J lost 5 bases, with 22 bases between them. The CDR3 here is CSARPWDTGAETQYF. The DNA of the CDR3 is TGCAGTGCCCGCCCCTGGGACACGGGGGCGGAGACCCAGTACTTC.

The chain combines TRBV15 with TRBJ2-5, with 7 bases matching TRBD2. Germline loops: CDR1 LNHNV, CDR2 YYDKDF (reference sequence). This CDR3 has 16 residues. Trimming removed 1 base from V and 2 bases from J; junction bases left unmatched: 7. In DNA form, the CDR3 reads TGTGCCACCAGCAGAGGTTGGGGAGGGCCGCAAGAGACCCAGTACTTC. Encoded protein: CATSRGWGGPQETQYF.

This clonotype showed up just a few times. This rearrangement joins TRBV4-1 to TRBJ2-2; D is perhaps TRBD2 (5 bases). Deletions cut 1 base from V and 5 bases from J, with 14 bases between. Germline V gives CDR1 MGHRA, CDR2 YSYEKL. This CDR3 spans 16 amino acids. CDR3 sequence: CASSQASGAATGELFF. DNA for the CDR3: TGCGCCAGCAGCCAAGCAAGCGGAGCAGCGACCGGGGAGCTGTTTTTT.

The CDR3 sequence is CASRLGLAGGRSEQYV. The CDR3, as DNA: TGCGCCAGCAGACTCGGACTAGCGGGGGGCCGCAGCGAGCAGTACGTC. The chain couples TRBV4-1 to TRBJ2-7; 14 nucleotides line up with TRBD2. V was pared by 6 bases and J by 6 bases, with 10 bases of the junction left unmatched. Germline CDR1 reads MGHRA; CDR2 reads YSYEKL. This CDR3 comprises 16 residues.